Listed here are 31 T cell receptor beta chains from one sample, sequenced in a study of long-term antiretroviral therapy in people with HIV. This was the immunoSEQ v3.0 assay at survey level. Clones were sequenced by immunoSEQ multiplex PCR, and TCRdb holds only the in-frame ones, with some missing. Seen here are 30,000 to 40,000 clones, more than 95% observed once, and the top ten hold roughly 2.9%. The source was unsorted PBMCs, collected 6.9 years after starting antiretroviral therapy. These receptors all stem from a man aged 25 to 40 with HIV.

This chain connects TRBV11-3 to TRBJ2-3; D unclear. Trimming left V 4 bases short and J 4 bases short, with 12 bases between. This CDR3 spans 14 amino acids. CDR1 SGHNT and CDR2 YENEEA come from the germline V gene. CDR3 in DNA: TGTGCCAGCAGCTATTCGGTTCGGGCAGATACGCAGTATTTT. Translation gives CASSYSVRADTQYF. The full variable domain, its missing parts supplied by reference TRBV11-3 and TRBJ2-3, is EAGVVQSPRYKIIEKKQPVAFWCNPISGHNTLYWYLQNLGQGPELLIRYENEEAVDDSQLPKDRFSAERLKGVDSTLKIQPAELGDSAVYLCASSYSVRADTQYFGPGTRLTVL.

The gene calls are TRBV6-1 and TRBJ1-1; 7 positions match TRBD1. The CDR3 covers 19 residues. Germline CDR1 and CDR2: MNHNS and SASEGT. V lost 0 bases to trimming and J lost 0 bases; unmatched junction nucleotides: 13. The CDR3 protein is CASSEAGQLGGYMNTEAFF. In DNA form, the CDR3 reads TGTGCCAGCAGTGAAGCGGGACAGCTCGGGGGGTACATGAACACTGAAGCTTTCTTT.

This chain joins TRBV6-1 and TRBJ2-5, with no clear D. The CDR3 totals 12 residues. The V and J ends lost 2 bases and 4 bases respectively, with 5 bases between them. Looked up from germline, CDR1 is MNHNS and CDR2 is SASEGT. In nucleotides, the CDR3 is TGTGCCAGCAGTGAAACGGGAGAGACCCAGTACTTC. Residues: CASSETGETQYF.

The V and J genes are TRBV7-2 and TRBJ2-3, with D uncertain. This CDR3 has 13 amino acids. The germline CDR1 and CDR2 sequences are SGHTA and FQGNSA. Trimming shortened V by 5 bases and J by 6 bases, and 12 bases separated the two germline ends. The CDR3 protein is CASSPFLTDTQYF. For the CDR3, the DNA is TGTGCCAGCAGCCCTTTCCTTACGGATACGCAGTATTTT.

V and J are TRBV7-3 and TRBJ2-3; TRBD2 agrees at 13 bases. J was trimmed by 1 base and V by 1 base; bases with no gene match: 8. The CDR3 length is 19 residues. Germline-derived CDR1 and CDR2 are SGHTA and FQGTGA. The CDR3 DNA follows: TGTGCCAGCAGCTTAAACGGACTAGCGGGAGAGGATGGCACAGATACGCAGTATTTT. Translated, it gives CASSLNGLAGEDGTDTQYF.

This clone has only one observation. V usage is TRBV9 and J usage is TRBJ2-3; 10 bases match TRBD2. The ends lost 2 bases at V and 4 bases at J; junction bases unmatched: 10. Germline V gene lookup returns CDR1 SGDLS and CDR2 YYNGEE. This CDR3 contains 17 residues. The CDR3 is CASSVWASGGGADTQYF. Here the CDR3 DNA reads TGTGCCAGCAGCGTCTGGGCTAGCGGGGGAGGTGCAGATACGCAGTATTTT.

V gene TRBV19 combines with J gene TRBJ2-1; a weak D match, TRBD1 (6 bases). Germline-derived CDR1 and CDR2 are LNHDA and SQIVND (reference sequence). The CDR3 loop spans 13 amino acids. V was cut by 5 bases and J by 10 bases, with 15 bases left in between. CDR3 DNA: TGTGCCAGTAGTTTCGGACAGACGGACGAGCAGTTCTTC. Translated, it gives CASSFGQTDEQFF.

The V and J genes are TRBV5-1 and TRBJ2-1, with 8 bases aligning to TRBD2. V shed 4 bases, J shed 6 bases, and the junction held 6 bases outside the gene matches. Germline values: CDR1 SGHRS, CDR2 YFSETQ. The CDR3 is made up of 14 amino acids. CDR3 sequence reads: CASSPLAGINEQFF. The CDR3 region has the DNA TGCGCCAGCAGCCCTTTAGCGGGAATCAATGAGCAGTTCTTC.

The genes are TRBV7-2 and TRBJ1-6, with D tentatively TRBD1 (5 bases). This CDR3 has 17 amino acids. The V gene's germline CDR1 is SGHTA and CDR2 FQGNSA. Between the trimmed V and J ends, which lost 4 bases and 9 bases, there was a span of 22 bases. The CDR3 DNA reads TGTGCCAGCAGCTCCTGGGGGGGTGGTTCGGGTCCTTCACCCCTCCACTTT. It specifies CASSSWGGGSGPSPLHF.

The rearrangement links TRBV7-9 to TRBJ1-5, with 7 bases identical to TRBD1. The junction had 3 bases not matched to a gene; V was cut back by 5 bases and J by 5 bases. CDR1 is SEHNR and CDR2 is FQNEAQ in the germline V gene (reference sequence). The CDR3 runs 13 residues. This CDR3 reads CASSHTGDQPQHF. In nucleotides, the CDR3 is TGTGCCAGCAGCCATACAGGGGATCAGCCCCAGCATTTT. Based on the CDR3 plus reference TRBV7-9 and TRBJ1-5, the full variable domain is DTGVSQNPRHKITKRGQNVTFRCDPISEHNRLYWYRQTLGQGPEFLTYFQNEAQLEKSRLLSDRFSAERPKGSFSTLEIQRTEQGDSAMYLCASSHTGDQPQHFGDGTRLSIL.

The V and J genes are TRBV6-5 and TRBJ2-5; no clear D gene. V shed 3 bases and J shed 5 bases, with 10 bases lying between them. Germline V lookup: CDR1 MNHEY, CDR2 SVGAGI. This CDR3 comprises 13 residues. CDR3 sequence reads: CASSYYIRETQYF. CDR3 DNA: TGTGCCAGCAGTTATTATATTAGGGAGACCCAGTACTTC.

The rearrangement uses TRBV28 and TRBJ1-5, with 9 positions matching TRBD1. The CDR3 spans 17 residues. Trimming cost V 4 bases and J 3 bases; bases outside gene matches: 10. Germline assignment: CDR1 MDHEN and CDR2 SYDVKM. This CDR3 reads CASSSTLWDRANQPQHF. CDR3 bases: TGTGCCAGCAGTTCGACGCTTTGGGACAGGGCCAATCAGCCCCAGCATTTT.

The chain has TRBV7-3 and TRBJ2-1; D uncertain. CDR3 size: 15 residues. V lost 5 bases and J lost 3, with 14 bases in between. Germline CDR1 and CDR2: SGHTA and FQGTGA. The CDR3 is CASSPDAGDYNEQFF. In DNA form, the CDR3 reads TGTGCCAGCAGCCCTGACGCTGGAGACTACAATGAGCAGTTCTTC.

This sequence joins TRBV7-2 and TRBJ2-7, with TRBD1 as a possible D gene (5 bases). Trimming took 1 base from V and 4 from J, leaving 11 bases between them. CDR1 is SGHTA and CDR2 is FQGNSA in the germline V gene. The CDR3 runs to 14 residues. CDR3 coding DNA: TGTGCCAGCAGCTTAGGAGGCAGGGTTTACGAGCAGTACTTC. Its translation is CASSLGGRVYEQYF.

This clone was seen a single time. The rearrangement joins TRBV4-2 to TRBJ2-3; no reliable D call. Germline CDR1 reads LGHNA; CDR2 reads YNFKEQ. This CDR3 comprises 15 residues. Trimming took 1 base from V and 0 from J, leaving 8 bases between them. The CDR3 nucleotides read TGTGCCAGCAGCCAAGGCGCTCAGAGCACAGATACGCAGTATTTT. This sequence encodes CASSQGAQSTDTQYF.

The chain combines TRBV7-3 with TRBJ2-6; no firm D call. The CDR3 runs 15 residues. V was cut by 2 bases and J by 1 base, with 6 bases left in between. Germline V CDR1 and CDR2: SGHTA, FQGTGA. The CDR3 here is CASSLDVSGANVLTF. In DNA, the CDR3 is TGTGCCAGCAGCTTAGACGTATCTGGGGCCAACGTCCTGACTTTC.

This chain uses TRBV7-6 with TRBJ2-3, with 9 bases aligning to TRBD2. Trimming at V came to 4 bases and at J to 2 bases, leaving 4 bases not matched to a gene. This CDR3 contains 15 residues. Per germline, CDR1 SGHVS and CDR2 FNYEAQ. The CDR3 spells CASSSAGGSTDTQYF. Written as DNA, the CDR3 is TGTGCCAGCAGCTCAGCGGGGGGCTCCACAGATACGCAGTATTTT.

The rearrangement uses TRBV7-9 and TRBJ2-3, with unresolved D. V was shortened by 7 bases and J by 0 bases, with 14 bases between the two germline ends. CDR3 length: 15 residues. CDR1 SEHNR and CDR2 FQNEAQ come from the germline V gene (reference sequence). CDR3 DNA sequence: TGTGCCAGCATTAAAGACCCTCCTAGCACAGATACGCAGTATTTT. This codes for CASIKDPPSTDTQYF.

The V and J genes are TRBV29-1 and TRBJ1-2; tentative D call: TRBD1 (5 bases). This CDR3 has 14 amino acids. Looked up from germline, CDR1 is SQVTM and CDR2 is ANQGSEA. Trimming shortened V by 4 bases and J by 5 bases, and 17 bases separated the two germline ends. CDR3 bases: TGCAGCGTTGTAAAGGCCCAGGGCTTGTATGGCTACACCTTC. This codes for CSVVKAQGLYGYTF.

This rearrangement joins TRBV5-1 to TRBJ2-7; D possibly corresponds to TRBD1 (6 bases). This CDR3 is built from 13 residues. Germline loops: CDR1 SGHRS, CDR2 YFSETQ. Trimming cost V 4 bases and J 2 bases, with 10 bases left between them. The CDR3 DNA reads TGCGCCAGCAGCAGACAGGAGGCCTACGAGCAGTACTTC. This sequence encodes CASSRQEAYEQYF.

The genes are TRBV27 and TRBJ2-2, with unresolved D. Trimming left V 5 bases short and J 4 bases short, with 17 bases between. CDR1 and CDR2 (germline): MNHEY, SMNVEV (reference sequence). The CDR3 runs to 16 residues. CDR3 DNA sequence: TGTGCCAGCAGTATCGACAAAAGTAGGGTCACCGGGGAGCTGTTTTTT. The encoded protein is CASSIDKSRVTGELFF.

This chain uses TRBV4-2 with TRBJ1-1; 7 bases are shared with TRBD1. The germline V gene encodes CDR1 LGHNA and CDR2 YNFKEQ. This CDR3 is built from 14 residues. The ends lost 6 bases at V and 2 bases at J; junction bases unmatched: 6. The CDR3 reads CASRRDSSNTEAFF. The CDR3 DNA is TGTGCCAGCAGGCGGGACAGCTCCAACACTGAAGCTTTCTTT.

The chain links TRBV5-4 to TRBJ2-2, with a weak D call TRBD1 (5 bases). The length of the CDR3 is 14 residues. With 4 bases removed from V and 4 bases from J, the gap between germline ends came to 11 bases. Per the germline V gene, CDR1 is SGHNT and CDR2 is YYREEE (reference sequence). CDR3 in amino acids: CASSPPTATGELFF. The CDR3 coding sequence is TGTGCCAGCAGCCCCCCGACAGCCACCGGGGAGCTGTTTTTT.

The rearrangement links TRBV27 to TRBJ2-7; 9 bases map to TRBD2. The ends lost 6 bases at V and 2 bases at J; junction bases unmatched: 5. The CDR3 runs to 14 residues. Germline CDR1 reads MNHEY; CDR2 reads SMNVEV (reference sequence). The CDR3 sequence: CASRMTSGTYEQYF. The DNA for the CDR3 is TGTGCCAGCAGGATGACTAGCGGAACCTACGAGCAGTACTTC.

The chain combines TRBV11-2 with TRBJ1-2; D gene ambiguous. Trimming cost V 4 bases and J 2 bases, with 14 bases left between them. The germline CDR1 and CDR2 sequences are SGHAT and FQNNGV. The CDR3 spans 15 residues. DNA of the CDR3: TGTGCCAGCAGCTCACCTACCGGGCCGAACTATGGCTACACCTTC. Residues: CASSSPTGPNYGYTF.

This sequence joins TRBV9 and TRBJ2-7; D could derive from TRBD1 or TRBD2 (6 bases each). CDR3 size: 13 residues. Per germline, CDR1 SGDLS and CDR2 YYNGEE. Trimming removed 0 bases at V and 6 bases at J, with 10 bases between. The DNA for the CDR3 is TGTGCCAGCAGCGTAGTTGGGGGGCCCGAGCAGTACTTC. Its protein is CASSVVGGPEQYF.

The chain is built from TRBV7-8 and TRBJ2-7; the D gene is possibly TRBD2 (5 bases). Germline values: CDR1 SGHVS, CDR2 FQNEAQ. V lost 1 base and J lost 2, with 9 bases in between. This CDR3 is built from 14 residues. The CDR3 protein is CASSLVPGTYEQYF. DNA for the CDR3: TGTGCCAGCAGCTTAGTCCCGGGAACCTACGAGCAGTACTTC.

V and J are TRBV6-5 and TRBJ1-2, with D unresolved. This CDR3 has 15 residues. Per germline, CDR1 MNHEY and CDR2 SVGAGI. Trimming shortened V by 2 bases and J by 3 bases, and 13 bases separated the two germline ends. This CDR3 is CASSYGGSDYYGYTF. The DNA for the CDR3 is TGTGCCAGCAGTTACGGTGGGAGCGACTACTATGGCTACACCTTC.

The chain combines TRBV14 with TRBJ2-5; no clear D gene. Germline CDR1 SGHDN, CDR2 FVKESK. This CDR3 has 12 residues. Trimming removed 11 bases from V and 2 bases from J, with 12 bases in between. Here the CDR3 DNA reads TGTGCCCCCAGCTGGTTTCAAGAGACCCAGTACTTC. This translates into CAPSWFQETQYF.

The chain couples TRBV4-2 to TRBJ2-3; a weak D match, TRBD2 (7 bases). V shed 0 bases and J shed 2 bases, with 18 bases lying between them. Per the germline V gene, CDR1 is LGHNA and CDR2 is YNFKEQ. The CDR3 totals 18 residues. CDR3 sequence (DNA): TGTGCCAGCAGCCAAGATTTAGGGGGGGGAGCGTTCACAGATACGCAGTATTTT. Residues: CASSQDLGGGAFTDTQYF.

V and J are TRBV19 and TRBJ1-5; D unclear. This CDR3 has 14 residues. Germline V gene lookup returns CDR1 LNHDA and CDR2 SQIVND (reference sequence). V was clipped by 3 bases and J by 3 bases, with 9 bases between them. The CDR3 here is CASSISVSNQPQHF. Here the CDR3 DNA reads TGTGCCAGTAGTATTAGCGTTTCCAATCAGCCCCAGCATTTT.